This T cell receptor beta chain was profiled in a study of cytomegalovirus exposure and HLA in healthy donors (dated by TCRdb to 2016 to 2017). Concerning the study at large: According to a later analysis, one platform produced both the approximately 110 validation repertoires and the 620 or so repertoires of the first cohort. The aim of the study was to test whether cataloging public T cell receptors could identify signatures of past pathogen exposure. A separate validation cohort of roughly 120 different subjects was used in addition to the roughly 670-subject first cohort. To predict cytomegalovirus infection status, the study combined high-throughput TCR immunosequencing, statistical association of individual TCRs with disease status, and machine learning. Results the study describes overall, beyond this receptor: The study listed over 150 TCR beta chains as associated with cytomegalovirus. According to the authors, the approach could potentially be generalized to other disease states and immunological phenotypes. In a later analysis, TCRs clustered in the first cohort were found to also tend to co-occur in the roughly 120 validation repertoires, with 85% to 95% of cluster scores above 0. A later analysis lacked HLA typing for the validation cohort, so it scored co-occurrence in that cohort across all 120 or so repertoires. While some public TCRs were present in many individuals, most TCR sequences turned up only very rarely across donors. In both the original and validation cohorts, the classifier was reported to diagnose cytomegalovirus status with high specificity and sensitivity. A few of the identified cytomegalovirus-associated TCR beta chains were confirmed in vitro to be specific for cytomegalovirus antigens.

Remarks on this clone: What antigen it recognizes has not been identified. No base-level quality is on record; no much larger clone is a single base apart.

There are 14 amino acids in the CDR3, from cysteine to phenylalanine inclusive. CDR3 DNA is the only sequence kept; it has 42 bases, read in frame from the first base. V and J are truncated by 1 base and 2 bases respectively, leaving an intervening sequence of 8 bases. The germline V gene (reference sequence) supplies CDR1 MNHNY and CDR2 SVGAGI. The protocol used for the library was the immunoSEQ multiplex PCR assay. The authors' pipeline ran thus. A statistical classification framework was built for diagnosing cytomegalovirus status from the catalog of TCR beta chain sequences. As stored in TCRdb, this immuneACCESS dataset retains in-frame rearrangements with V and J assigned. A fraction of the clones does not appear; measured against another copy, unresolved V genes explain less than half of the discrepancy, and the remainder lacks a known reason. D and trimming were read from the DNA, whereas the V and J calls and clone size are those reported in that table. The sample contains some 130,000 clones, 70% to 85% of them found a single time. The ten largest account for about 32% of the sample.

Donors formed part of the validation cohort, which comprised about 130 subjects and was distinct from the first cohort of roughly 600 subjects. Sequenced: PBMCs. The clonotype comes from a man between 25 and 39 years old in good health and CMV-seropositive. The sequence links TRBV6-6 to TRBJ1-1, with no D gene named confidently. CDR3 reads: CASSYYVGNTEAFF. The DNA sequence is TGTGCCAGCAGTTACTATGTCGGTAACACTGAAGCTTTCTTT.